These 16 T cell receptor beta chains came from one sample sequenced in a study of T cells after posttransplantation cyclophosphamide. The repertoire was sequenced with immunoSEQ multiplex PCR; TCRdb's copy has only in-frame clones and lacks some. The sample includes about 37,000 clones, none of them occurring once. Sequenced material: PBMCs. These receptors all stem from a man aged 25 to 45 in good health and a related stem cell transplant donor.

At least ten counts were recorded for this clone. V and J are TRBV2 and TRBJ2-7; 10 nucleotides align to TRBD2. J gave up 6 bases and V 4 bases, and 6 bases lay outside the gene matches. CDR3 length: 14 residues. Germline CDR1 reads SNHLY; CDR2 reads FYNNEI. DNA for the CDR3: TGTGCCAGCAGTGCTGGACTAGCGGCCGTCGAGCAGTACTTC. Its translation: CASSAGLAAVEQYF. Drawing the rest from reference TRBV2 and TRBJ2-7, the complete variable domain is EPEVTQTPSHQVTQMGQEVILRCVPISNHLYFYWYRQILGQKVEFLVSFYNNEISEKSEIFDDQFSVERPDGSNFTLKIRSTKLEDSAMYFCASSAGLAAVEQYFGPGTRLTVT.

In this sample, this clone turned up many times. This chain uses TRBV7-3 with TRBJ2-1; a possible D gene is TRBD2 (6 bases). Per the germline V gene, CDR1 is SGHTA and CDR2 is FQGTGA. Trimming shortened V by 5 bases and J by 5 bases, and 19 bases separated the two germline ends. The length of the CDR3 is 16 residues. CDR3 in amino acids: CASSPSAGLNHNEQFF. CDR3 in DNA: TGTGCCAGCAGCCCGTCTGCGGGACTCAACCACAATGAGCAGTTCTTC.

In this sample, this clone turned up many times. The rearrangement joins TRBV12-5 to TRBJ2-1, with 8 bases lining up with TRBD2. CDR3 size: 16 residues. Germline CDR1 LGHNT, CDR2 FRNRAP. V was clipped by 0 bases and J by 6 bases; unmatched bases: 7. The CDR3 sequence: CASGLVLGGGSNEQFF. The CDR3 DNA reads TGTGCTAGTGGTTTGGTACTTGGCGGGGGGTCCAATGAGCAGTTCTTC. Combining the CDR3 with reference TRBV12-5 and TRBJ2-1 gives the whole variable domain DARVTQTPRHKVTEMGQEVTMRCQPILGHNTVFWYRQTMMQGLELLAYFRNRAPLDDSGMPKDRFSAEMPDATLATLKIQPSEPRDSAVYFCASGLVLGGGSNEQFFGPGTRLTVL.

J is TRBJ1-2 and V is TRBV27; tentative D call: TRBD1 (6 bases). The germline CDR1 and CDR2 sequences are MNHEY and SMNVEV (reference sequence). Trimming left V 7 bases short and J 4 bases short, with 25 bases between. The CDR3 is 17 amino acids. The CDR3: CASTPQGPGGQVYGYTF. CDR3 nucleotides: TGTGCCAGCACCCCCCAGGGCCCGGGGGGCCAGGTCTATGGCTACACCTTC.

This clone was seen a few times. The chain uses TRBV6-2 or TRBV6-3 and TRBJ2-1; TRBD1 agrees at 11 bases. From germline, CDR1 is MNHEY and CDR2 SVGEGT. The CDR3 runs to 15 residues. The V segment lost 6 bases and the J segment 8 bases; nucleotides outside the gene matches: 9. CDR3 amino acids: CASSSGQGASDEQFF. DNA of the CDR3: TGTGCCAGCAGCTCAGGACAGGGGGCGTCGGATGAGCAGTTCTTC.

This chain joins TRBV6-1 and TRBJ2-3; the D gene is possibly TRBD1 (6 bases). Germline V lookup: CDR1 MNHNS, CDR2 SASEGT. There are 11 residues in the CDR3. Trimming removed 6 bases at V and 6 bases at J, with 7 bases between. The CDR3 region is CASRQGDTQYF. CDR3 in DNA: TGTGCCAGCAGACAGGGTGATACGCAGTATTTT.

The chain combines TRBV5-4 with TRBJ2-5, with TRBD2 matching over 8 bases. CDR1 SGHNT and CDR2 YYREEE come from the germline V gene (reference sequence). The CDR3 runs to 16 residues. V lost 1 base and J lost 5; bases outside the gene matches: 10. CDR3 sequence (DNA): TGTGCCAGCAGCTTGCAACGGCGGGGGGATTTCGAGACCCAGTACTTC. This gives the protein CASSLQRRGDFETQYF.

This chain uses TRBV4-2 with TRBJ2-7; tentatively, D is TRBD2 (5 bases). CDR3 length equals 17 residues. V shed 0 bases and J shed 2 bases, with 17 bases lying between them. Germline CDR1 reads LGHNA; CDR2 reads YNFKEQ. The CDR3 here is CASSQDTLGRLTYEQYF. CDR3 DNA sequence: TGTGCCAGCAGCCAAGATACCCTCGGACGACTAACCTACGAGCAGTACTTC.

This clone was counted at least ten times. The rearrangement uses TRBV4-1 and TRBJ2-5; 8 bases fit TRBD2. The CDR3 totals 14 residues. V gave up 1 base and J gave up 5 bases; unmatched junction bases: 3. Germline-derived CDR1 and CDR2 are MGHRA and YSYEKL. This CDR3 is CASSQVGGGETQYF. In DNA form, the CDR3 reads TGCGCCAGCAGCCAAGTCGGGGGGGGTGAGACCCAGTACTTC.

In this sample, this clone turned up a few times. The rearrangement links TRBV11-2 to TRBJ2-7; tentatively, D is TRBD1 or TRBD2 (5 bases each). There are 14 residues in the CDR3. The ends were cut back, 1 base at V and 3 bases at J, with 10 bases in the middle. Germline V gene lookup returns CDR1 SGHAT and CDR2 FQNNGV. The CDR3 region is CASSLVRGGYEQYF. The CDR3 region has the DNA TGTGCCAGCAGCTTAGTGAGGGGTGGCTACGAGCAGTACTTC.

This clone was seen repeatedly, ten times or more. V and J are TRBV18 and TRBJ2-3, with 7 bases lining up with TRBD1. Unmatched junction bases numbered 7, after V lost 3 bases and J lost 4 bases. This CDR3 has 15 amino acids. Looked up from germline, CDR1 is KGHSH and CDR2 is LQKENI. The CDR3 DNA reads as TGTGCCAGCTCACCGAGACAGGGTATCCCAGATACGCAGTATTTT. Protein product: CASSPRQGIPDTQYF.

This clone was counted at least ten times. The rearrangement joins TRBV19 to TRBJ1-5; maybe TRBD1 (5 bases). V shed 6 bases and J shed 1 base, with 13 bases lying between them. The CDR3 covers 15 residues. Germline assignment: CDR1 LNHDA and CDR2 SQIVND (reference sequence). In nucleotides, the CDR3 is TGTGCCAGTAGAACCCGGGACTCCAGCAATCAGCCCCAGCATTTT. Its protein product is CASRTRDSSNQPQHF.

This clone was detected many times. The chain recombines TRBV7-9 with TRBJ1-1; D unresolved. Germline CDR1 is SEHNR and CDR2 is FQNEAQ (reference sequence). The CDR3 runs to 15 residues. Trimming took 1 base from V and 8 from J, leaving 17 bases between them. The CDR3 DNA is TGTGCCAGCAGCTTAGGGAGCGGCGGCGGTCACGAAGCTTTCTTT. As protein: CASSLGSGGGHEAFF.

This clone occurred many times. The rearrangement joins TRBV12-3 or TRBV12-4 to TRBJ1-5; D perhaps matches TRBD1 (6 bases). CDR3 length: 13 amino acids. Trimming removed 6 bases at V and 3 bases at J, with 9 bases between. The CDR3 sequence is CASRDSFNQPQHF. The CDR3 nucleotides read TGTGCCAGCAGGGACAGTTTCAATCAGCCCCAGCATTTT.

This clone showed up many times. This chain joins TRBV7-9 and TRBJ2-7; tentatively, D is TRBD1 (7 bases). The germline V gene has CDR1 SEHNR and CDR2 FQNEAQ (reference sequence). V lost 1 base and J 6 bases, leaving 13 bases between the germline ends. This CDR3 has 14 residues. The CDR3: CASSLDNRGGEQYF. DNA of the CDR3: TGTGCCAGCAGCTTAGATAACAGGGGAGGCGAGCAGTACTTC.

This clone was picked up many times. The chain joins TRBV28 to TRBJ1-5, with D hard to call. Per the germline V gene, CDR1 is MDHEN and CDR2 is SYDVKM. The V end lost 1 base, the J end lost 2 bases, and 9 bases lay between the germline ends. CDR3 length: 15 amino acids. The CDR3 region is CASSLSAGGNQPQHF. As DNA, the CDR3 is TGTGCCAGCAGTTTATCCGCGGGAGGCAATCAGCCCCAGCATTTT.